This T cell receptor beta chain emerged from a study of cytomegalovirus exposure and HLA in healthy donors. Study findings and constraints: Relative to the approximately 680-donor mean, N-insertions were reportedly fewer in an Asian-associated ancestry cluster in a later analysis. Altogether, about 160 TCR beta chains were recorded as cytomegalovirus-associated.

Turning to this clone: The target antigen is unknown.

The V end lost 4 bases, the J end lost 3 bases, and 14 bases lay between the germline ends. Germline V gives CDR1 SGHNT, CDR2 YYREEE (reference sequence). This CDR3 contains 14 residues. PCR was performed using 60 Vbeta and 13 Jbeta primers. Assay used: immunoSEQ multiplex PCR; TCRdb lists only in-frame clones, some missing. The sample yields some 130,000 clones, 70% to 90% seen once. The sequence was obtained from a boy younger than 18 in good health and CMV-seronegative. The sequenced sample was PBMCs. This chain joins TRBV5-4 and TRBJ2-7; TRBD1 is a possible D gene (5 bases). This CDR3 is CASSARVTDYEQYF. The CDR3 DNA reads TGTGCCAGCAGCGCCAGGGTAACGGACTACGAGCAGTACTTC.